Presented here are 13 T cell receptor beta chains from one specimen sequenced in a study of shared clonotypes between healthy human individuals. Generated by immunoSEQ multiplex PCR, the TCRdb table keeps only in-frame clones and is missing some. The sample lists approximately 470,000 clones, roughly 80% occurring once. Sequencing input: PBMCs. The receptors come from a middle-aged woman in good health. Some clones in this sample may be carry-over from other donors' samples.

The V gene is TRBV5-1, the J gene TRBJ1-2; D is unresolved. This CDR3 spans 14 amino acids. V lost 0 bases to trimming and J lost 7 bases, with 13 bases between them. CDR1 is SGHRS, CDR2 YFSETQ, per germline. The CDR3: CASSLDLPASGYTF. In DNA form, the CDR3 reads TGCGCCAGCAGCTTGGATCTCCCAGCGAGTGGCTACACCTTC.

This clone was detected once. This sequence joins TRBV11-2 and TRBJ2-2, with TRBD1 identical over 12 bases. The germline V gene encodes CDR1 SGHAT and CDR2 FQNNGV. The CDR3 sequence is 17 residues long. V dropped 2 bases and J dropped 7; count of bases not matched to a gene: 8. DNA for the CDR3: TGTGCCAGCAGCTTATCCCGGGACAGGGGGCTCGTCGGGGAGCTGTTTTTT. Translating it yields CASSLSRDRGLVGELFF.

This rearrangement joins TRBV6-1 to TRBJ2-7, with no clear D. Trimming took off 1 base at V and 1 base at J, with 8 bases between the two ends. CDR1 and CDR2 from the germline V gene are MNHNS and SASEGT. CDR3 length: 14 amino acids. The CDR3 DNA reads TGTGCCAGCAGTGAAGGGGGATTATCCTACGAGCAGTACTTC. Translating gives CASSEGGLSYEQYF.

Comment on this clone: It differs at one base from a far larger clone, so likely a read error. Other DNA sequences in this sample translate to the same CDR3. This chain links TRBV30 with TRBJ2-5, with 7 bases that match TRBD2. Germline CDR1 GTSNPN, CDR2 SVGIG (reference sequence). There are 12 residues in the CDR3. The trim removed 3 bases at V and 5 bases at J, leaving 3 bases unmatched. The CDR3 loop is CAWSTGGETQYF. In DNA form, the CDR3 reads TGTGCCTGGAGCACCGGGGGGGAGACCCAGTACTTC.

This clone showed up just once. The CDR3 DNA is TGTGCCATCAGTGAGTCGCTTCGTTTTAGGCGGGACAGCAGCTACAATGAGCAGTTCTTC. Translation: CAISESLRFRRDSSYNEQFF. This rearrangement joins TRBV10-3 to TRBJ2-1; D is perhaps TRBD1 (7 bases). CDR3 size: 20 residues. V dropped 0 bases and J dropped 3 bases, with 24 bases sitting between them. The germline CDR1 and CDR2 sequences are ENHRY and SYGVKD.

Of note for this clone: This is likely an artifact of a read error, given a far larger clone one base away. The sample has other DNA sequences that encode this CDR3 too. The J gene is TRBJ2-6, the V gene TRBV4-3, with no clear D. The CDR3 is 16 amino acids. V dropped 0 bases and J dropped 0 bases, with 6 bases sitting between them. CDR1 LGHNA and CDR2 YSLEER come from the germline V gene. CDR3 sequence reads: CASSQEVGSGANVLTF. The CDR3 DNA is TGCGCCAGCAGCCAAGAAGTAGGCTCTGGGGCCAACGTCCTGACTTTC.

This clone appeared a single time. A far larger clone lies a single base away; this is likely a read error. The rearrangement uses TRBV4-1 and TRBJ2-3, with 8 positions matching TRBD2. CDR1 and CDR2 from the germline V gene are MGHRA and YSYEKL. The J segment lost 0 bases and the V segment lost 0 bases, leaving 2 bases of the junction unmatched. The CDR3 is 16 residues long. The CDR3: CASSQDASGSTDTQYF. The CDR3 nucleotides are TGCGCCAGCAGCCAAGATGCTAGCGGGAGCACAGATACGCAGTATTTT.

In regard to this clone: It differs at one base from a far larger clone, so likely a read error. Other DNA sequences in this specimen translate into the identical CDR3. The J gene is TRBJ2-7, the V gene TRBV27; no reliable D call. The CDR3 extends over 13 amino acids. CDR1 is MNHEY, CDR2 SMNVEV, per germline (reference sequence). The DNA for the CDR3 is TGTGCCAGCAGTTTAAGTCCTTACAACGAGCAGTACTTT. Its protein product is CASSLSPYNEQYF.

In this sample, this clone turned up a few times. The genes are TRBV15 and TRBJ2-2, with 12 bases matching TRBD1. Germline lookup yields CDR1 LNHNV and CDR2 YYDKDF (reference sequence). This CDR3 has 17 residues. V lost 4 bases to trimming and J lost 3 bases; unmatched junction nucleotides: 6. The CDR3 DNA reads TGTGCCACCAGCACCCCGGGACAGGGGGCGCACACCGGGGAGCTGTTTTTT. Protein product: CATSTPGQGAHTGELFF.

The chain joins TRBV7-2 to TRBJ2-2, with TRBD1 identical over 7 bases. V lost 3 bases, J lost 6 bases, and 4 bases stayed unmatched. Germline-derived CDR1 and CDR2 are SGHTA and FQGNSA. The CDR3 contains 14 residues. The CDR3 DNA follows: TGTGCCAGCAGCTTGACTCAGGGGGCCGGGGAGCTGTTTTTT. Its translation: CASSLTQGAGELFF.

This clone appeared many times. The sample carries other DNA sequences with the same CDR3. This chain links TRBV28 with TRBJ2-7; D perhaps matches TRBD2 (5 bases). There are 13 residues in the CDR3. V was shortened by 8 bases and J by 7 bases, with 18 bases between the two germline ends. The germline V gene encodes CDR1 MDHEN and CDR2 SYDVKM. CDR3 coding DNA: TGTGCCAGCCAGACGCGGGTAGAGGAAGAGCAGTACTTC. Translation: CASQTRVEEEQYF. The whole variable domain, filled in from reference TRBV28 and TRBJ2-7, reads DVKVTQSSRYLVKRTGEKVFLECVQDMDHENMFWYRQDPGLGLRLIYFSYDVKMKEKGDIPEGYSVSREKKERFSLILESASTNQTSMYLCASQTRVEEEQYFGPGTRLTVT.

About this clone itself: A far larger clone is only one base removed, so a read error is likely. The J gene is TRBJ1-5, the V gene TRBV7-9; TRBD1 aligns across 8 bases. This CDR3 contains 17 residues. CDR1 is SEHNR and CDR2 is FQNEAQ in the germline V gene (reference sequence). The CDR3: CTSSFYLGQGGYQPQHF. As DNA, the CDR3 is TGTACCAGCAGCTTCTACCTAGGACAGGGTGGCTATCAGCCCCAGCATTTT. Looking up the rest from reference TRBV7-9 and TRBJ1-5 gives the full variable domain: DTGVSQNPRHKITKRGQNVTFRCDPISEHNRLYWYRQTLGQGPEFLTYFQNEAQLEKSRLLSDRFSAERPKGSFSTLEIQRTEQGDSAMYLCTSSFYLGQGGYQPQHFGDGTRLSIL.

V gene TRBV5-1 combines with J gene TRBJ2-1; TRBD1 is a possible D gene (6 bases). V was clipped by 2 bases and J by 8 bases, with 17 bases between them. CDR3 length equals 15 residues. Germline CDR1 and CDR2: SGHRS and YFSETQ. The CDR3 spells CASSFAQGLWDEQFF. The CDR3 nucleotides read TGCGCCAGCAGCTTCGCACAGGGTCTGTGGGATGAGCAGTTCTTC. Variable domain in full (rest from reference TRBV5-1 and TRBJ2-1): KAGVTQTPRYLIKTRGQQVTLSCSPISGHRSVSWYQQTPGQGLQFLFEYFSETQRNKGNFPGRFSGRQFSNSRSEMNVSTLELGDSALYLCASSFAQGLWDEQFFGPGTRLTVL.